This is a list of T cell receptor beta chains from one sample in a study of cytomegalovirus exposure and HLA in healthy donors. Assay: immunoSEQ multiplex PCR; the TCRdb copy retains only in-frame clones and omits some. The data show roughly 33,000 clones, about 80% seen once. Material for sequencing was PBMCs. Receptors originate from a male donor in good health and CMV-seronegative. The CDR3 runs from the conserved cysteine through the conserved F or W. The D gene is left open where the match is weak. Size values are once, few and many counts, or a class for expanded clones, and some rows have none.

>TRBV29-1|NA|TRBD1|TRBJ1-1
CSVRQGNTEAFF
TGCAGCGTGCGACAGGGGAACACTGAAGCTTTCTTT
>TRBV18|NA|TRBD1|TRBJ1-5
CASSRSGGNQPQHF
TGTGCCAGCTCACGGTCAGGGGGTAATCAGCCCCAGCATTTT
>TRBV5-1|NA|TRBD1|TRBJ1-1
CASSPWTGRTEAFF
TGCGCCAGCAGCCCCTGGACAGGGAGGACTGAAGCTTTCTTT
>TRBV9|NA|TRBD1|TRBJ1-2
CASSVDSRGQGLIYGYTF
TGTGCCAGCAGCGTAGATAGCCGGGGACAGGGGTTAATCTATGGCTACACCTTC
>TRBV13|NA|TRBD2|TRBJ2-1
CASSLHWVSGGKYNEQFF
TGTGCCAGCAGCTTACATTGGGTTAGCGGGGGTAAATACAATGAGCAGTTCTTC
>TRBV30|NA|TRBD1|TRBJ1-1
CAWSGDSQSMNTEAFF
TGTGCCTGGAGCGGGGACAGTCAATCAATGAACACTGAAGCTTTCTTT
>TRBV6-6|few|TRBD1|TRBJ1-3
CASSPRDREYRNTIYF
TGTGCCAGCAGTCCTAGGGACAGGGAGTACAGAAACACCATATATTTT
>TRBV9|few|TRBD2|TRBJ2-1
CASRVGTSGDEQFF
TGTGCCAGCAGGGTCGGGACTAGCGGGGATGAGCAGTTCTTC
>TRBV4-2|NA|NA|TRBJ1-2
CASSGAGVDYGYTF
TGTGCCAGCAGCGGGGCGGGAGTGGACTATGGCTACACCTTC
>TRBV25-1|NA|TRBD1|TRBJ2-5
CASSEYLARGIGETQYF
TGTGCCAGCAGTGAATATTTGGCCAGGGGGATCGGGGAGACCCAGTACTTC
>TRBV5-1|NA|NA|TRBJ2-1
CASSGATAEQFF
TGCGCCAGCAGCGGGGCAACAGCTGAGCAGTTCTTC
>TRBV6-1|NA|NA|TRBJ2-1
CASSPTGPRYNEQFF
TGTGCCAGCAGTCCCACAGGTCCCCGATACAATGAGCAGTTCTTC
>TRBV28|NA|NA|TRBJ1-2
CASRSPRRGFGNGYTF
TGTGCCAGCAGATCTCCGCGCAGGGGATTTGGGAATGGCTACACCTTC
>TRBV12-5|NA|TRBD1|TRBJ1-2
CASGLGQGHGYTF
TGTGCTAGTGGTTTGGGACAGGGGCATGGCTACACCTTC
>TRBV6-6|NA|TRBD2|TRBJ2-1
CASSSPGGIEQFF
TGTGCCAGCAGTTCGCCCGGGGGGATTGAGCAGTTCTTC
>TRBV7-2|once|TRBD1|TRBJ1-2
CASSSGTGPYGYTF
TGTGCCAGCAGCTCCGGGACAGGGCCTTATGGTTACACCTTC
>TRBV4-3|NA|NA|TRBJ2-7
CASSQDLEGPDEQYF
TGCGCCAGCAGCCAAGATCTGGAGGGACCAGACGAGCAGTACTTC
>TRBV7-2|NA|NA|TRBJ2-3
CASSYLFRRRADTQYF
TGTGCCAGCAGCTACCTTTTCAGGCGGCGGGCAGATACGCAGTATTTT
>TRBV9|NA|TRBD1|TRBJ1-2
CASSATTGIYGYTF
TGTGCCAGCAGCGCTACGACAGGGATCTATGGCTACACCTTC
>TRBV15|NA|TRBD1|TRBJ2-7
CATSRLRDSSYEQYF
TGTGCCACTAGCAGACTCCGGGACAGTTCCTACGAGCAGTACTTC
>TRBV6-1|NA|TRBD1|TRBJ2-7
CASSARDRPYEQYF
TGTGCCAGCAGTGCCCGGGACAGACCCTACGAGCAGTACTTC
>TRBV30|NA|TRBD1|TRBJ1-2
CAWSKPGQGHYGYTF
TGTGCCTGGAGTAAACCGGGACAGGGTCACTATGGCTACACCTTC
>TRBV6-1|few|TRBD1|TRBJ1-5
CASSVYGTGGNQPQHF
TGTGCCAGCAGTGTGTATGGGACAGGGGGGAATCAGCCCCAGCATTTT
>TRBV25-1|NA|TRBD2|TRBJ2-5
CASSIRGGQETQYF
TGTGCCAGCAGCATTCGGGGGGGCCAAGAGACCCAGTACTTC
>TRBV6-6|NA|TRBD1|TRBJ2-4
CASSKSGTGSLFQYF
TGTGCCAGCAGTAAGTCCGGGACAGGGAGTCTATTTCAGTACTTC